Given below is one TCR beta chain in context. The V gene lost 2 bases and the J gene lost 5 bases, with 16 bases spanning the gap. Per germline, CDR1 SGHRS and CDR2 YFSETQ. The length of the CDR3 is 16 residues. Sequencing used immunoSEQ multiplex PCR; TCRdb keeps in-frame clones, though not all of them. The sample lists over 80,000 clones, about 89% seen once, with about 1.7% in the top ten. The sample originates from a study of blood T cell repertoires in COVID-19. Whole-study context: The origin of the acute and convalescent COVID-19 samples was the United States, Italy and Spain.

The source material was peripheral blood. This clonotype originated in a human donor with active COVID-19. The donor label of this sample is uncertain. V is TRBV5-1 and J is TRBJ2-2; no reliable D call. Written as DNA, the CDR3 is TGCGCCAGCAGCTTTGGCGGATCCCTTGGAACCGGGGAGCTGTTTTTT. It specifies CASSFGGSLGTGELFF.